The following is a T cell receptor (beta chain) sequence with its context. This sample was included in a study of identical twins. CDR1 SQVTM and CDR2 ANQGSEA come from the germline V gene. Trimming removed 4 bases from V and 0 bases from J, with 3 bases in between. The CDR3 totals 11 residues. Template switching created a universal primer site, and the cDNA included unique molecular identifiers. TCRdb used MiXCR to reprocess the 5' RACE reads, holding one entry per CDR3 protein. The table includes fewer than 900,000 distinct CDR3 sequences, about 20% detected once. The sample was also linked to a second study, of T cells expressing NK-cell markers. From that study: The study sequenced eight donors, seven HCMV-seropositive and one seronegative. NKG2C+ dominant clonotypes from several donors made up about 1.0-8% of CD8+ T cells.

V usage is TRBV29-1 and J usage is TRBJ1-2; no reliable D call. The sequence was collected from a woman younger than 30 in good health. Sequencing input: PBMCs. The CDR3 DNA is TGCAGCGTTGCCTCTAACTATGGCTACACCTTC. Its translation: CSVASNYGYTF. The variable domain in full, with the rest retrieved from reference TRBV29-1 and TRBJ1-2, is SAVISQKPSRDICQRGTSLTIQCQVDSQVTMMFWYRQQPGQSLTLIATANQGSEATYESGFVIDKFPISRPNLTFSTLTVSNMSPEDSSIYLCSVASNYGYTFGSGTRLTVV.